Listed below are T cell receptor beta chains from one sample, sequenced in a study of response to subunit inactivated influenza vaccine. TCRdb called the RT-PCR reads again in MiXCR, with one record for every CDR3 protein. The sample consists of about 780,000 distinct CDR3 sequences, around 20% of them appearing once. The sequences come from PBMCs from blood, collected 4 to 6 days after vaccination. Every receptor here comes from a man between 45 and 60 years old who received an inactivated influenza vaccine. Each CDR3 is given with its conserved first and last residue. D genes are given only for firm matches. Clone size appears in some rows only: once, few, many, or a class for an expanded clone.

V,size,J,D,CDR3,DNA
TRBV7-2,NA,TRBJ2-5,NA,CASSPIVQTQYF,TGTGCCAGCAGCCCAATCGTTCAGACCCAGTACTTC
TRBV6-5,NA,TRBJ2-7,NA,CASSYSSDSYEQYF,TGTGCCAGCAGTTACTCCAGCGACTCCTACGAGCAGTACTTC
TRBV11-1,NA,TRBJ2-2,TRBD2,CASSLSRAWISGGTNTGELFF,TGTGCCAGCAGCTTATCGCGAGCGTGGATTAGCGGGGGCACGAACACCGGGGAGCTGTTTTTT
TRBV6-2/TRBV6-3,few,TRBJ1-1,NA,CASRHPQVNTEAFF,TGTGCCAGCAGACACCCACAAGTGAACACTGAAGCTTTCTTT
TRBV5-1,few,TRBJ2-3,TRBD2,CASKTSGDRTDTQYF,TGCGCCAGCAAGACTAGCGGGGACCGCACAGATACGCAGTATTTT
TRBV9,NA,TRBJ2-7,TRBD1,CASSARQGPSEQYF,TGTGCCAGCAGCGCTCGACAGGGGCCCAGCGAGCAGTACTTC
TRBV29-1,few,TRBJ2-5,NA,CSVEVWSDQETQYF,TGCAGCGTTGAAGTGTGGTCAGATCAAGAGACCCAGTACTTC
TRBV2,NA,TRBJ1-1,NA,CASCTTEKAFF,TGTGCCAGCTGTACGACAGAGAAAGCTTTCTTT
TRBV10-3,many,TRBJ1-5,NA,CAISEFSNQPQHF,TGTGCCATCAGTGAATTCAGCAATCAGCCCCAGCATTTT
TRBV6-7,NA,TRBJ2-6,TRBD1,CASSYGQGSGANVLTF,TGTGCCAGCAGTTACGGACAGGGCTCGGGGGCCAACGTCCTGACTTTC
TRBV4-3,few,TRBJ1-4,NA,CASSQAQATNEKLFF,TGCGCCAGCAGCCAAGCACAAGCAACTAATGAAAAACTGTTTTTT
TRBV2,NA,TRBJ2-7,TRBD1,CASRDRAYYEQYF,TGTGCCAGCAGGGACAGGGCGTACTACGAGCAGTACTTC
TRBV4-3,NA,TRBJ2-2,TRBD2,CASSQDGPSGGTTGELFF,TGCGCCAGCAGCCAAGATGGTCCTAGCGGGGGGACCACCGGGGAGCTGTTTTTT
TRBV4-1,many,TRBJ1-6,NA,CASSQVVDNNPYNSPLHF,TGCGCCAGCAGCCAAGTCGTGGACAACAATCCCTATAATTCACCCCTCCACTTT
TRBV24-1,NA,TRBJ2-5,TRBD2,CATSIGAGGPGETQYF,TGTGCCACCAGTATAGGAGCGGGGGGGCCTGGAGAGACCCAGTACTTC
TRBV28,many,TRBJ2-7,NA,CASSPHYEQYF,TGTGCCAGCAGTCCCCATTACGAGCAGTACTTC
TRBV7-8,few,TRBJ2-3,NA,CASSLISGSSTDTQYF,TGTGCCAGCAGCTTAATATCAGGCTCCAGCACAGATACGCAGTATTTT
TRBV4-3,few,TRBJ2-7,TRBD2,CASSQYLAGASGFEQYF,TGCGCCAGCAGCCAGTATCTAGCGGGGGCCTCTGGGTTCGAGCAGTACTTC
TRBV5-1,NA,TRBJ1-1,NA,CASSRKDTNTEAFF,TGCGCCAGCAGCAGGAAGGACACCAACACTGAAGCTTTCTTT
TRBV4-2,few,TRBJ2-7,NA,CASSPRDQGGEQYF,TGTGCCAGCAGCCCCCGGGACCAAGGGGGCGAGCAGTACTTC
TRBV7-2,few,TRBJ1-4,TRBD1,CASSIRQGAGEKLFF,TGTGCCAGCAGCATTAGACAGGGGGCGGGTGAAAAACTGTTTTTT
TRBV11-2,NA,TRBJ1-4,NA,CASSLGYNEKLFF,TGTGCCAGCAGCTTAGGTTATAATGAAAAACTGTTTTTT
TRBV12-3/TRBV12-4,NA,TRBJ2-5,TRBD2,CASSLRSGVETQYF,TGTGCCAGCAGTTTGCGGAGCGGGGTGGAGACCCAGTACTTC
TRBV4-3,NA,TRBJ2-1,NA,CASSPVSSYNEQFF,TGCGCCAGCAGCCCCGTAAGCTCCTACAATGAGCAGTTCTTC
TRBV18,NA,TRBJ2-3,TRBD2,CASSPGTSGAFTDTQYF,TGTGCCAGCTCACCAGGGACTAGCGGGGCCTTTACAGATACGCAGTATTTT
TRBV20-1,NA,TRBJ2-7,NA,CSAQGGGIYEQYF,TGCAGTGCTCAGGGTGGGGGAATATACGAGCAGTACTTC
TRBV24-1,few,TRBJ2-3,TRBD2,CATGAGGQGTDTQYF,TGTGCCACCGGAGCGGGAGGCCAGGGTACAGATACGCAGTATTTT
TRBV29-1,few,TRBJ2-5,TRBD2,CSAEATLAGGLETQYF,TGCAGCGCCGAAGCTACCCTAGCGGGAGGGTTGGAGACCCAGTACTTC
TRBV12-3/TRBV12-4,many,TRBJ1-3,NA,CASSYSGNTIYF,TGTGCCAGCAGTTACTCTGGAAACACCATATATTTT
TRBV29-1,many,TRBJ2-1,NA,CSLWPGEYNEQFF,TGCAGCCTCTGGCCCGGAGAATACAATGAGCAGTTCTTC
TRBV7-6,NA,TRBJ2-7,TRBD2,CASSENGGASYEQYF,TGTGCCAGCAGCGAAAACGGGGGGGCCTCCTACGAGCAGTACTTC
TRBV12-3/TRBV12-4,many,TRBJ1-6,NA,CASSSSGPSLHF,TGTGCCAGCAGTTCCTCAGGTCCATCCCTCCACTTT
TRBV10-3,NA,TRBJ2-3,NA,CAISESPTPPTDTQYF,TGTGCCATCAGTGAGTCGCCTACCCCACCCACAGATACGCAGTATTTT
TRBV28,NA,TRBJ2-5,TRBD2,CASSLTLGGFEGETQYF,TGTGCCAGCAGTTTAACCCTCGGGGGGTTTGAAGGAGAGACCCAGTACTTC
TRBV12-3/TRBV12-4,many,TRBJ1-2,NA,CASSKSGGGIHGYTF,TGTGCCAGCAGTAAAAGTGGGGGGGGCATCCATGGCTACACCTTC
TRBV12-3/TRBV12-4,many,TRBJ2-7,NA,CASRYRGEQYF,TGTGCCAGCAGGTACAGAGGCGAGCAGTACTTC
TRBV20-1,many,TRBJ2-7,NA,CSARDPRDYEQYF,TGCAGTGCTAGAGATCCGCGTGACTACGAGCAGTACTTC
TRBV20-1,few,TRBJ2-7,NA,CSAGGPRGRAYEQYF,TGCAGTGCTGGGGGCCCGAGAGGTCGGGCCTACGAGCAGTACTTC
TRBV15,NA,TRBJ2-5,TRBD1,CATVRDRQQETQYF,TGTGCCACCGTTCGGGACAGACAACAAGAGACCCAGTACTTC
TRBV10-2,NA,TRBJ2-5,NA,CASMEIQETQYF,TGCGCCAGCATGGAAATCCAAGAGACCCAGTACTTC
TRBV6-1,few,TRBJ1-1,TRBD1,CASTSGGQGITEAFF,TGTGCCAGCACCTCCGGGGGACAGGGGATTACTGAAGCTTTCTTT
TRBV20-1,NA,TRBJ2-7,NA,CSARVLGVVYEQYF,TGCAGTGCTAGAGTCTTAGGTGTGGTCTACGAGCAGTACTTC
TRBV29-1,many,TRBJ2-7,NA,CSVEGQGGNEQYF,TGCAGCGTTGAAGGTCAGGGTGGGAACGAGCAGTACTTC
TRBV18,NA,TRBJ1-1,NA,CASSPLGAVEAFF,TGTGCCAGCTCACCGCTAGGGGCGGTTGAAGCTTTCTTT
TRBV5-5,NA,TRBJ2-7,TRBD2,CASSLGREGYEQYF,TGTGCCAGCAGCTTGGGACGGGAGGGGTACGAGCAGTACTTC
TRBV10-3,NA,TRBJ1-5,NA,CAISQEGGARNQPQHF,TGTGCCATCAGCCAAGAGGGGGGTGCGCGCAATCAGCCCCAGCATTTT
TRBV5-1,NA,TRBJ2-1,TRBD2,CASSRGTSGGHRSYNEQFF,TGCGCCAGCAGCAGAGGGACTAGCGGGGGACATCGCTCCTACAATGAGCAGTTCTTC
TRBV5-1,few,TRBJ2-4,TRBD1,CASSSPDRVNIQYF,TGCGCCAGCAGCTCCCCGGACAGGGTAAACATTCAGTACTTC
TRBV20-1,few,TRBJ2-1,TRBD2,CSARPGLAGNNEQFF,TGCAGTGCTAGACCCGGACTAGCGGGGAACAATGAGCAGTTCTTC
TRBV29-1,few,TRBJ2-3,NA,CSVEERRPIDTQYF,TGCAGCGTTGAAGAAAGGAGGCCCATCGATACGCAGTATTTT
TRBV7-2,few,TRBJ1-2,NA,CASSNSRDYGYTF,TGTGCCAGCAGCAATTCAAGGGACTATGGCTACACCTTC
TRBV7-9,NA,TRBJ2-7,NA,CASSLDLGQGEQYF,TGTGCCAGCAGCTTAGACCTAGGACAAGGAGAGCAGTACTTC
TRBV7-9,NA,TRBJ2-2,NA,CASGLEGRELFF,TGTGCCAGCGGGTTGGAGGGACGGGAGCTGTTTTTT
TRBV20-1,NA,TRBJ2-3,NA,CSARDLRAGKDTQYF,TGCAGTGCTAGAGATCTTAGGGCGGGGAAGGATACGCAGTATTTT
TRBV28,NA,TRBJ2-5,NA,CASSYQGNGETQYF,TGTGCCAGCAGTTACCAGGGTAATGGAGAGACCCAGTACTTC